These 2 T cell receptor beta chains share one sample of origin, sequenced in a study of beta chain features in type 1 diabetes (dated by TCRdb to the late 2010s). Library preparation employed the immunoSEQ multiplex PCR assay. The entire amount of isolated RNA was reverse transcribed using the High Capacity cDNA Reverse Transcription Kit, so the sequenced TCRB transcripts were expressed ones. The source is immuneACCESS, and TCRdb retained only in-frame sequences with V and J called. Part of the clones is not carried over; for the studies checked, unresolved V genes explain less than half of this, and the remainder is unexplained. In this sample the table shows around 44,000 clones, about 50% of which occur a single time. 0.2% to 0.3% of the sample lies in the top ten. The specimen was stem cell memory CD4+ T cells from blood. The intended sense of this specimen's cell subset or site label: stem cell-like memory CD4+ T cells. The receptors derive from a woman aged 25-40 years in good health.

The genes are TRBV7-2 and TRBJ2-4; TRBD1 aligns across 8 bases. CDR1 SGHTA and CDR2 FQGNSA come from the germline V gene. With 5 bases clipped from V and 0 bases from J, the junction kept 3 bases outside the gene matches. This CDR3 is 15 amino acids long. The CDR3: CASSRTGLAKNIQYF. The CDR3 DNA sequence: TGTGCCAGCAGCAGGACAGGGTTAGCCAAAAACATTCAGTACTTC.

This chain links TRBV7-9 with TRBJ2-5; TRBD2 matches 8 bases. Germline lookup yields CDR1 SEHNR and CDR2 FQNEAQ (reference sequence). With V trimmed by 5 bases and J by 1 base, 3 bases remained unmatched. The CDR3 consists of 14 residues. The CDR3 bases are TGTGCCAGCAGCGGCGGGGGGATCCAAGAGACCCAGTACTTC. Encoded protein: CASSGGGIQETQYF. The variable domain in full, with the rest retrieved from reference TRBV7-9 and TRBJ2-5, is DTGVSQNPRHKITKRGQNVTFRCDPISEHNRLYWYRQTLGQGPEFLTYFQNEAQLEKSRLLSDRFSAERPKGSFSTLEIQRTEQGDSAMYLCASSGGGIQETQYFGPGTRLLVL.